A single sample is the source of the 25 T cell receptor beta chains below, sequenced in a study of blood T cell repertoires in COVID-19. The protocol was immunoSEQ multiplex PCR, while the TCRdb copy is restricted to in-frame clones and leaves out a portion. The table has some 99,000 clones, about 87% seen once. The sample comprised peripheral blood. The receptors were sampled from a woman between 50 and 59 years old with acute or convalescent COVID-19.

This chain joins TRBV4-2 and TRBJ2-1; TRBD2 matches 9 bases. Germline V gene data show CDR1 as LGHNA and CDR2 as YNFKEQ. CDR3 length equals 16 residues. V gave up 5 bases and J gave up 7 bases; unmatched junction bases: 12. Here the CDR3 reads CASSSLGGGARNEQFF. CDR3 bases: TGTGCCAGCAGCTCCTTGGGCGGGGGGGCCCGTAATGAGCAGTTCTTC.

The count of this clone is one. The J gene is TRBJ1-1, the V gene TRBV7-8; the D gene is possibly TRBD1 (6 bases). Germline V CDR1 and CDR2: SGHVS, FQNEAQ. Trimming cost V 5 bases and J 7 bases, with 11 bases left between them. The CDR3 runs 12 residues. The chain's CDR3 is CASSNTGNEAFF. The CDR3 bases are TGTGCCAGCAGCAACACAGGGAATGAAGCTTTCTTT. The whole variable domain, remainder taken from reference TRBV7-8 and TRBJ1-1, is GAGVSQSPRYKVAKRGQDVALRCDPISGHVSLFWYQQALGQGPEFLTYFQNEAQLDKSGLPSDRFFAERPEGSVSTLKIQRTQQEDSAVYLCASSNTGNEAFFGQGTRLTVV.

Here the CDR3 DNA reads TGTGCCAGCAGTCCGACAGACGCTAGAAACTATGGCTACACCTTC. This sequence encodes CASSPTDARNYGYTF. The rearrangement links TRBV2 to TRBJ1-2, with TRBD1 as a possible D gene (5 bases). The germline V gene encodes CDR1 SNHLY and CDR2 FYNNEI. This CDR3 has 15 residues. With 5 bases removed from V and 2 bases from J, the gap between germline ends came to 15 bases. Drawing the rest from reference TRBV2 and TRBJ1-2, the complete variable domain is EPEVTQTPSHQVTQMGQEVILRCVPISNHLYFYWYRQILGQKVEFLVSFYNNEISEKSEIFDDQFSVERPDGSNFTLKIRSTKLEDSAMYFCASSPTDARNYGYTFGSGTRLTVV.

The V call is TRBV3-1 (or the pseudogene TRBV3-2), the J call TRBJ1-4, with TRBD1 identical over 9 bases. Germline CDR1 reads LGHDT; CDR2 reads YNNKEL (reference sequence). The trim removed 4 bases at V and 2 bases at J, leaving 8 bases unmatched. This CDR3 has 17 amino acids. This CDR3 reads CASSPSGTGYTNEKLFF. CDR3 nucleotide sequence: TGTGCCAGCAGCCCTTCCGGGACAGGGTATACTAATGAAAAACTGTTTTTT.

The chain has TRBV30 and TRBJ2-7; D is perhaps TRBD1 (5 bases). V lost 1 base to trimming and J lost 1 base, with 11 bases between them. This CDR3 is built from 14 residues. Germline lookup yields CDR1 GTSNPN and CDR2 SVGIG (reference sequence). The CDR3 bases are TGTGCCTGGAGTGGAATTAGGGGTTCCTACGAGCAGTACTTC. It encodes CAWSGIRGSYEQYF.

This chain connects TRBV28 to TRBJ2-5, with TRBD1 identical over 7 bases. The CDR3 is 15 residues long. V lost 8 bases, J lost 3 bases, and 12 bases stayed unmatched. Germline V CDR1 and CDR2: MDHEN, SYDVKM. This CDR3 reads CASEEGQAWEETQYF. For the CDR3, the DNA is TGTGCCAGCGAGGAAGGACAGGCGTGGGAAGAGACCCAGTACTTC.

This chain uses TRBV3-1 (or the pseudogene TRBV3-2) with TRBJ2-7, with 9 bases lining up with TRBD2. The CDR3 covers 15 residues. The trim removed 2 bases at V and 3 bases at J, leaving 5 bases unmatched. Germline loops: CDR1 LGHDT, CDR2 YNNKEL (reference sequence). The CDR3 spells CASSQPTSGNYEQYF. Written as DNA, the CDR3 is TGTGCCAGCAGCCAACCGACTAGCGGCAACTACGAGCAGTACTTC.

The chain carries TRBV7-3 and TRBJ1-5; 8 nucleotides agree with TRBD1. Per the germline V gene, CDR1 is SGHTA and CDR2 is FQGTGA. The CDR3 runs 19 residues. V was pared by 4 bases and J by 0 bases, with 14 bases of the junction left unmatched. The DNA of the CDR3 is TGTGCCAGCAGCTACACGCACCGGGACAGGATCCTTAGCAATCAGCCCCAGCATTTT. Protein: CASSYTHRDRILSNQPQHF. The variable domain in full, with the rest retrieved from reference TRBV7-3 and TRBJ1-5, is GAGVSQTPSNKVTEKGKYVELRCDPISGHTALYWYRQSLGQGPEFLIYFQGTGAADDSGLPNDRFFAVRPEGSVSTLKIQRTERGDSAVYLCASSYTHRDRILSNQPQHFGDGTRLSIL.

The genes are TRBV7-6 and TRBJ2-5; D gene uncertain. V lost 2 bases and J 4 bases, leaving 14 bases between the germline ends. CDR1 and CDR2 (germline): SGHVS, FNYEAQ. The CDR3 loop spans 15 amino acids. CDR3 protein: CASSLSPNPVETQYF. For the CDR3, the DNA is TGTGCCAGCAGCTTAAGCCCGAACCCCGTAGAGACCCAGTACTTC.

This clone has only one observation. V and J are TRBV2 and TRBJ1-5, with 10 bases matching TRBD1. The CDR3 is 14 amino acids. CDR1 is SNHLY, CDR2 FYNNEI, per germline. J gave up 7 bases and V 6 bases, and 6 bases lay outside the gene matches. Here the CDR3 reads CASRAGTGDQPQHF. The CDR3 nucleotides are TGTGCCAGCAGGGCCGGGACAGGGGACCAGCCCCAGCATTTT.

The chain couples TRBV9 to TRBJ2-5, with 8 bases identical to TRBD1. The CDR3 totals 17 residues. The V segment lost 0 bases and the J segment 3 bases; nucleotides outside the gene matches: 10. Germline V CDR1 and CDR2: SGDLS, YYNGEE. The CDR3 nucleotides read TGTGCCAGCAGCGTAGGACGGGGACAGGCCACGGAAGAGACCCAGTACTTC. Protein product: CASSVGRGQATEETQYF.

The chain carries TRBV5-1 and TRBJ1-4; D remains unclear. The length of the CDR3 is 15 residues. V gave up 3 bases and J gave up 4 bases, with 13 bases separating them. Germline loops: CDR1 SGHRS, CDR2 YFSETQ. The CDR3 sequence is CASSSGGQFNEKLFF. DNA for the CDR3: TGCGCCAGCAGCTCTGGAGGGCAGTTTAATGAAAAACTGTTTTTT. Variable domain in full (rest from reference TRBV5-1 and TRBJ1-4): KAGVTQTPRYLIKTRGQQVTLSCSPISGHRSVSWYQQTPGQGLQFLFEYFSETQRNKGNFPGRFSGRQFSNSRSEMNVSTLELGDSALYLCASSSGGQFNEKLFFGSGTQLSVL.

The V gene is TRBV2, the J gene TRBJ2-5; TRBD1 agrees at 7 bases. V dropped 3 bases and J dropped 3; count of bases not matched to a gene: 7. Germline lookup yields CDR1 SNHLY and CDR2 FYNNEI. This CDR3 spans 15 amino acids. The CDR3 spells CASSETGWPKETQYF. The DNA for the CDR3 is TGTGCCAGCAGTGAGACAGGGTGGCCCAAAGAGACCCAGTACTTC.

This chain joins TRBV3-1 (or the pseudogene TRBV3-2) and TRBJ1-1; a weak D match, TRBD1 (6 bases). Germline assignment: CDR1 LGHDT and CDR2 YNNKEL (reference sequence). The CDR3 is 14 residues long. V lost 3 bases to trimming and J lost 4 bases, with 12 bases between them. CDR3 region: CASSHRQEATEAFF. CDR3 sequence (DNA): TGTGCCAGCAGCCATCGACAGGAGGCCACTGAAGCTTTCTTT.

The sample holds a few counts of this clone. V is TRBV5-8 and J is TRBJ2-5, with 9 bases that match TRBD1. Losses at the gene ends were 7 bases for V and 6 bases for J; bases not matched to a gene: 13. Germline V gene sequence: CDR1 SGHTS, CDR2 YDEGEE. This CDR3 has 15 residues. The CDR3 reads CASPGDGTGRKTQYF. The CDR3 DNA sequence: TGTGCCAGCCCGGGAGATGGGACAGGGCGAAAGACCCAGTACTTC. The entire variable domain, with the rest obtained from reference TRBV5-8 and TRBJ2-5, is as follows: EAGVTQSPTHLIKTRGQQATLRCSPISGHTSVYWYQQALGLGLQFLLWYDEGEERNRGNFPPRFSGRQFPNYSSELNVNALELEDSALYLCASPGDGTGRKTQYFGPGTRLLVL.

The DNA of the CDR3 is TGTGCCAGTAGTGAGAGCGGGGGAATCGCTACGCAGTATTTT. Translation: CASSESGGIATQYF. The rearrangement links TRBV19 to TRBJ2-3; 8 nucleotides agree with TRBD2. Germline CDR1 reads LNHDA; CDR2 reads SQIVND (reference sequence). This CDR3 comprises 14 residues. Trimming took 5 bases from V and 8 from J; bases not matched to a gene: 9. The full variable domain, with the rest looked up from reference TRBV19 and TRBJ2-3, is DGGITQSPKYLFRKEGQNVTLSCEQNLNHDAMYWYRQDPGQGLRLIYYSQIVNDFQKGDIAEGYSVSREKKESFPLTVTSAQKNPTAFYLCASSESGGIATQYFGPGTRLTVL.

The DNA of the CDR3 is TGTGCCAGCAGCTTAGGTGAGAATGAGCAGTTCTTC. Translated: CASSLGENEQFF. The genes are TRBV7-8 and TRBJ2-1, with D unclear. The V end was cut by 1 base, the J end by 7 bases, with 5 bases between. Per the germline V gene, CDR1 is SGHVS and CDR2 is FQNEAQ. This CDR3 contains 12 residues.

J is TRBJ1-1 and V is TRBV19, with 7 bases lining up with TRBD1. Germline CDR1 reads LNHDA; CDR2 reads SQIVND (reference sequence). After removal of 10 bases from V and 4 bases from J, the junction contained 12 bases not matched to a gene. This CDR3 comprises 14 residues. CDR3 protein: CATLRQGKGTEAFF. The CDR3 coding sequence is TGTGCCACCCTGCGACAGGGCAAGGGCACTGAAGCTTTCTTT.

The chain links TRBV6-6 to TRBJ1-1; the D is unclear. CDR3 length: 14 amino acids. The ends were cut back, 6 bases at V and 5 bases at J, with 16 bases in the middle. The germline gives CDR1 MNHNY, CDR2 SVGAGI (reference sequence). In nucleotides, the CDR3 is TGTGCCAGCAGGACTAATAAGGGCGAGACTGAAGCTTTCTTT. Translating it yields CASRTNKGETEAFF.

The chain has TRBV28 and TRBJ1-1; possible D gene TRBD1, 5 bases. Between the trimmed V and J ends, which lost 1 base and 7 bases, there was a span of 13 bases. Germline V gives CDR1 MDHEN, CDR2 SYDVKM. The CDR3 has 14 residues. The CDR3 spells CASSLYRGVGEAFF. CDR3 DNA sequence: TGTGCCAGCAGTTTATATAGGGGCGTCGGTGAAGCTTTCTTT.

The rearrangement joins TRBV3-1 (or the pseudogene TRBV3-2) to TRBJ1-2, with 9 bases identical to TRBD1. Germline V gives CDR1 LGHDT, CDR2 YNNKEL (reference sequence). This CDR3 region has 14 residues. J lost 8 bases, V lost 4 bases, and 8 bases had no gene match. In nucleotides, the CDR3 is TGTGCCAGCAGCCCTACAGGGGGCGCGGGAGGCTACACCTTC. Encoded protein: CASSPTGGAGGYTF.

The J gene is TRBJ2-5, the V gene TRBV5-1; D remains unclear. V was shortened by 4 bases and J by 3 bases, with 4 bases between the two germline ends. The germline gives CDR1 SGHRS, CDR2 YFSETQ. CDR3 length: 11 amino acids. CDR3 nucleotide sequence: TGCGCCAGCAGCGAGAAAGAGACCCAGTACTTC. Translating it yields CASSEKETQYF.

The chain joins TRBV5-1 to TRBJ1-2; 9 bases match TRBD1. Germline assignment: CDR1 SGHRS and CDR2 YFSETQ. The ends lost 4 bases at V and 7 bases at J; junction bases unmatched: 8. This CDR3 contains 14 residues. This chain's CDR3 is CASSPRTGEGGYTF. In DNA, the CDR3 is TGCGCCAGCAGCCCAAGGACAGGGGAAGGTGGCTACACCTTC.

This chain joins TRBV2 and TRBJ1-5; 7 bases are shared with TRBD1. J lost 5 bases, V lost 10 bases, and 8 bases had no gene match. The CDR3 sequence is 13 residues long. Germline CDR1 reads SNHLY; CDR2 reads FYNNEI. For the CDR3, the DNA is TGTGCCAACTCCAGGGGGGCGGATCAGCCCCAGCATTTT. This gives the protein CANSRGADQPQHF.

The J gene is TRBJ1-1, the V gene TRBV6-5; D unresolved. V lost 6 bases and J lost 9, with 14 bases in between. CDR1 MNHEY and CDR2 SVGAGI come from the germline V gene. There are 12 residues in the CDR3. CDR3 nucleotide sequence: TGTGCCAGCAGCAGTCACCGTTTAAAAGCTTTCTTT. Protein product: CASSSHRLKAFF.